The 6 T cell receptor beta chains listed next were all sequenced from one sample in a study of T cell responses to AZD1222 COVID-19 vaccine. Method: immunoSEQ multiplex PCR; TCRdb's copy keeps in-frame clones and lacks some. This table has some 130,000 clones, around 90% appearing once. The material was peripheral blood, obtained 28 days after the second AZD1222 dose. The receptor source for this set is an adult who received the AZD1222 COVID-19 vaccine.

In its sample, this clone was seen once. This chain joins TRBV11-1 and TRBJ1-4; the D gene is possibly TRBD1 (5 bases). Germline assignment: CDR1 SGHAT and CDR2 FQDESV (reference sequence). The germline V and J ends were trimmed by 5 bases and 8 bases, with 21 bases remaining between them. The CDR3 has 16 residues. The CDR3 DNA follows: TGTGCCAGCAGCGCCCAACACCGGGGGAAAGGGGAAAAACTGTTTTTT. Translating gives CASSAQHRGKGEKLFF. Supplemented by reference TRBV11-1 and TRBJ1-4, the full variable domain reads EAEVAQSPRYKITEKSQAVAFWCDPISGHATLYWYRQILGQGPELLVQFQDESVVDDSQLPKDRFSAERLKGVDSTLKIQPAELGDSAMYLCASSAQHRGKGEKLFFGSGTQLSVL.

The count of this clone is one. The genes are TRBV7-9 and TRBJ1-2; D is perhaps TRBD1 (5 bases). With 5 bases removed from V and 9 bases from J, the gap between germline ends came to 16 bases. Germline V gives CDR1 SEHNR, CDR2 FQNEAQ (reference sequence). The length of the CDR3 is 13 residues. The CDR3: CASSPQVRSSYTF. CDR3 DNA sequence: TGTGCCAGCAGCCCACAGGTCCGGAGTAGCTACACCTTC. The full variable domain, in which reference TRBV7-9 and TRBJ1-2 provide the parts outside the CDR3, is DTGVSQNPRHKITKRGQNVTFRCDPISEHNRLYWYRQTLGQGPEFLTYFQNEAQLEKSRLLSDRFSAERPKGSFSTLEIQRTEQGDSAMYLCASSPQVRSSYTFGSGTRLTVV.

The V call is TRBV2, the J call TRBJ1-5; D is unresolved. Germline assignment: CDR1 SNHLY and CDR2 FYNNEI. Deletions cut 3 bases from V and 1 base from J, with 10 bases between. The CDR3 length is 15 residues. CDR3 amino acids: CASSEGRTSNQPQHF. The DNA for the CDR3 is TGTGCCAGCAGTGAGGGCAGGACCAGCAATCAGCCCCAGCATTTT.

A single count supports this clone. The chain links TRBV6-4 to TRBJ1-1; D uncertain. Germline V gene sequence: CDR1 MRHNA, CDR2 SNTAGT. V shed 0 bases and J shed 6 bases, with 11 bases lying between them. CDR3 size: 14 residues. The CDR3 loop reads CASSDSPSGSEAFF. CDR3 sequence (DNA): TGTGCCAGCAGTGACTCCCCCTCAGGATCTGAAGCTTTCTTT.

The chain links TRBV5-6 to TRBJ2-2; possibly TRBD1 for D (5 bases). Trimming stripped 4 bases from V and 0 bases from J, with 13 bases between. Per the germline V gene, CDR1 is SGHDT and CDR2 is YYEEEE. The CDR3 consists of 16 residues. CDR3 bases: TGTGCCAGCAGCCACCGAAGGGGTCCGAACACCGGGGAGCTGTTTTTT. Translation: CASSHRRGPNTGELFF.

The rearrangement links TRBV2 to TRBJ1-2; D not certain. There are 13 residues in the CDR3. V was pared by 8 bases and J by 0 bases, with 10 bases between. The germline gives CDR1 SNHLY, CDR2 FYNNEI. The CDR3 nucleotides are TGTGCCAGCGACATAGCCCCTAACTATGGCTACACCTTC. Amino acid sequence: CASDIAPNYGYTF.